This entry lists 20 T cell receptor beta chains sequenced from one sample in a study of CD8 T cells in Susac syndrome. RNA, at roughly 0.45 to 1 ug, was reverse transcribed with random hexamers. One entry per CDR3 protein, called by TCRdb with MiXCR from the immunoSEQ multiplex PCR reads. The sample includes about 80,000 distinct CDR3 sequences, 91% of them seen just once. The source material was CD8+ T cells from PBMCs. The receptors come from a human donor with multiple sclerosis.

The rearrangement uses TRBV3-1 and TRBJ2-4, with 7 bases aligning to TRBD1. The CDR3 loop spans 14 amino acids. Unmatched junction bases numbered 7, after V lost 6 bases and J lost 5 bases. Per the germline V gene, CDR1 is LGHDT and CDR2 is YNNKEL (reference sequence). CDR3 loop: CASSSTGVENIQYF. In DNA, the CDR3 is TGTGCCAGCAGTTCCACAGGGGTGGAAAACATTCAGTACTTC.

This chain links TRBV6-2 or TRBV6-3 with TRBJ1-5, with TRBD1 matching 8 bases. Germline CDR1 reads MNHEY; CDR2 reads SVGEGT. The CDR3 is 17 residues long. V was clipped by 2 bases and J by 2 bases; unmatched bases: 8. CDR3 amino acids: CASSYADRETGNQPQHF. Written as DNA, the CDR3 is TGTGCCAGCAGTTACGCGGACAGGGAGACTGGCAATCAGCCCCAGCATTTT.

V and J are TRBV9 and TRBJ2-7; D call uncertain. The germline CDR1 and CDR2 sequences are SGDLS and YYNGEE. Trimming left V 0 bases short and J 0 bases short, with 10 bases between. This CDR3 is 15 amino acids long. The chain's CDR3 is CASSVGPLSSYEQYF. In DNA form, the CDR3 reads TGTGCCAGCAGCGTAGGTCCCCTTAGCTCCTACGAGCAGTACTTC.

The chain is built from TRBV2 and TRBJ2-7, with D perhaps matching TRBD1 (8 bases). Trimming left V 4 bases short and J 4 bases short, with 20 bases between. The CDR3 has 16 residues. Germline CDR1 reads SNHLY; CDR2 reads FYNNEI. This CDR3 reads CASSAAQGGKPYEQYF. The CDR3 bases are TGTGCCAGCAGTGCGGCACAGGGGGGGAAACCGTACGAGCAGTACTTC.

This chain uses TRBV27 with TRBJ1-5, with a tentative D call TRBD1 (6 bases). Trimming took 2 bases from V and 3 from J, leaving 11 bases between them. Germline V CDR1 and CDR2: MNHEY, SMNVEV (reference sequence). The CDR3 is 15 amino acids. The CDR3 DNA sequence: TGTGCCAGCAGTTTAGCCGGGGGCACCAATCAGCCCCAGCATTTT. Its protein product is CASSLAGGTNQPQHF.

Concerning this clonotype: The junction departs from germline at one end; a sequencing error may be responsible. CDR3 region: CASSPPAAETQYF. CDR3 DNA sequence: TGTGCCAGCTCCCCACCGGCCGCGGAGACCCAGTACTTC. The chain is built from TRBV18 and TRBJ2-5; D remains ambiguous. Germline V gene sequence: CDR1 KGHSH, CDR2 LQKENI. The CDR3 is 13 residues long.

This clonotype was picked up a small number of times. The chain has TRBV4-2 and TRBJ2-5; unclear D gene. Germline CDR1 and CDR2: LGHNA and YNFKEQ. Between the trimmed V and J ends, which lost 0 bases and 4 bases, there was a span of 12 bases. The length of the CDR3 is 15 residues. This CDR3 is CASSQEISEGETQYF. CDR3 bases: TGTGCCAGCAGCCAAGAGATCTCCGAAGGAGAGACCCAGTACTTC.

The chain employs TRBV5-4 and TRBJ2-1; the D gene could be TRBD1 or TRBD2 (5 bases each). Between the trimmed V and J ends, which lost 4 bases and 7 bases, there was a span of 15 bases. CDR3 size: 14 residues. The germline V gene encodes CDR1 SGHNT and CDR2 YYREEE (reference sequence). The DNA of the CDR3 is TGTGCCAGCAGCCCCGAGGGGATCGGGAATGAGCAGTTCTTC. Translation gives CASSPEGIGNEQFF.

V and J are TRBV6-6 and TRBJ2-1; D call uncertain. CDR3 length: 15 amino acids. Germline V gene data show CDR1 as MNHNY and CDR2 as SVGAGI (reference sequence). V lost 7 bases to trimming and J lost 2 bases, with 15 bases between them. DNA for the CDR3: TGTGCCAGCACCTCCCGGGTAACACCCTACAATGAGCAGTTCTTC. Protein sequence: CASTSRVTPYNEQFF.

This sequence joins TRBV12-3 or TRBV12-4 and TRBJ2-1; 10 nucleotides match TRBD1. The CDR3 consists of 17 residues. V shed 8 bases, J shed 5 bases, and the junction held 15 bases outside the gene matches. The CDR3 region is CASCHQYSGTGDNEQFF. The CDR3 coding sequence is TGTGCCAGCTGTCACCAATATTCCGGGACAGGGGACAATGAGCAGTTCTTC.

The CDR3 DNA reads as TGTGCCAGCAGCTACACCCCCGGCCAGACCCAGTACTTC. Amino acids: CASSYTPGQTQYF. The rearrangement joins TRBV5-4 to TRBJ2-5; no clear D gene. The V and J ends lost 3 bases and 6 bases respectively, with 12 bases between them. The CDR3 is 13 amino acids. Germline V gene lookup returns CDR1 SGHNT and CDR2 YYREEE (reference sequence).

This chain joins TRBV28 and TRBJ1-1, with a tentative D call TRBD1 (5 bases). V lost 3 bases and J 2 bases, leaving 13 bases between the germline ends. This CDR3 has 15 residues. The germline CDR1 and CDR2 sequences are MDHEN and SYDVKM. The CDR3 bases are TGTGCCAGCAGTTTTCGGGGCAGCATTAACACTGAAGCTTTCTTT. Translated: CASSFRGSINTEAFF.

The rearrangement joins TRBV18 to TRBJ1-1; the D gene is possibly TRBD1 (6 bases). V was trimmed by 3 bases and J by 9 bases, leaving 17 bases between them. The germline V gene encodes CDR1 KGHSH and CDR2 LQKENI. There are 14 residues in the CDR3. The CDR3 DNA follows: TGTGCCAGCTCACCCACGGGGCCCGGGGACAAAGCTTTCTTT. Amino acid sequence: CASSPTGPGDKAFF.

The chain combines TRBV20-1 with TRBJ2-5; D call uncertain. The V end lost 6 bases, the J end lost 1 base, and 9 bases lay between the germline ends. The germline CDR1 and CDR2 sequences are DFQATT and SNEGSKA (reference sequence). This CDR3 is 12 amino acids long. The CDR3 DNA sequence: TGCAGTGCAGCAGCGTTCCAAGAGACCCAGTACTTC. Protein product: CSAAAFQETQYF.

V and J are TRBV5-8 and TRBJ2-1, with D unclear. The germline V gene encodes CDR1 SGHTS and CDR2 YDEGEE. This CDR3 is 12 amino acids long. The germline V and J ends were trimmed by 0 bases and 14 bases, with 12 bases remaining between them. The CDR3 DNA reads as TGTGCCAGCAGCTTGGCCAACTCCGAGGAGTTCTTC. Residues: CASSLANSEEFF. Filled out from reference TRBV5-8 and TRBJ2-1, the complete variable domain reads EAGVTQSPTHLIKTRGQQATLRCSPISGHTSVYWYQQALGLGLQFLLWYDEGEERNRGNFPPRFSGRQFPNYSSELNVNALELEDSALYLCASSLANSEEFFGPGTRLTVL.

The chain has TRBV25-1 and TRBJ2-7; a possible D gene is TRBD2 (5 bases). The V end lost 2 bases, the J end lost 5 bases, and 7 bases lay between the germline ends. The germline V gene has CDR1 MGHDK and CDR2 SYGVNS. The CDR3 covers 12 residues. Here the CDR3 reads CASSEDGDEQYF. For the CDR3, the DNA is TGTGCCAGCAGTGAAGACGGGGACGAGCAGTACTTC.

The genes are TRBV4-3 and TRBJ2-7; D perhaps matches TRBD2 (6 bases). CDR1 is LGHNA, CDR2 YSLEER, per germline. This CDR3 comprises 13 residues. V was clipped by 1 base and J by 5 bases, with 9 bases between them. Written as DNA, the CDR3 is TGCGCCAGCAGCCAAGTCGGGAGCGACGAGCAGTACTTC. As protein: CASSQVGSDEQYF.

In DNA, the CDR3 is TGCAGCGTTGATGTCGCGGGCAGCCAAGAGACCCAGTACTTC. Translated, it gives CSVDVAGSQETQYF. The chain links TRBV29-1 to TRBJ2-5; tentative D call: TRBD2 (5 bases). Trimming left V 3 bases short and J 1 base short, with 12 bases between. The CDR3 is 14 amino acids. Germline values: CDR1 SQVTM, CDR2 ANQGSEA.

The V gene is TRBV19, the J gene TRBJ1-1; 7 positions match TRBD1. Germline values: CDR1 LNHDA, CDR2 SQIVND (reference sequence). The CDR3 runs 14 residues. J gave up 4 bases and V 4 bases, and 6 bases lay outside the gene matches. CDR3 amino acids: CASSRTGVGTEAFF. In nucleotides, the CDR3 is TGTGCCAGTAGTAGAACAGGGGTTGGCACTGAAGCTTTCTTT. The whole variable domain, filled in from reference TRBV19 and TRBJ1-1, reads DGGITQSPKYLFRKEGQNVTLSCEQNLNHDAMYWYRQDPGQGLRLIYYSQIVNDFQKGDIAEGYSVSREKKESFPLTVTSAQKNPTAFYLCASSRTGVGTEAFFGQGTRLTVV.

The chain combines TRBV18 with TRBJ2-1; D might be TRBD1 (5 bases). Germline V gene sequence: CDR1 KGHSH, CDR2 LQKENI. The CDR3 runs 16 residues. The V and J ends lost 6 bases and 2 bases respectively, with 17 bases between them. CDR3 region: CASSAWGAGAYNEQFF. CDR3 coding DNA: TGTGCCAGCTCCGCCTGGGGCGCAGGAGCCTACAATGAGCAGTTCTTC.